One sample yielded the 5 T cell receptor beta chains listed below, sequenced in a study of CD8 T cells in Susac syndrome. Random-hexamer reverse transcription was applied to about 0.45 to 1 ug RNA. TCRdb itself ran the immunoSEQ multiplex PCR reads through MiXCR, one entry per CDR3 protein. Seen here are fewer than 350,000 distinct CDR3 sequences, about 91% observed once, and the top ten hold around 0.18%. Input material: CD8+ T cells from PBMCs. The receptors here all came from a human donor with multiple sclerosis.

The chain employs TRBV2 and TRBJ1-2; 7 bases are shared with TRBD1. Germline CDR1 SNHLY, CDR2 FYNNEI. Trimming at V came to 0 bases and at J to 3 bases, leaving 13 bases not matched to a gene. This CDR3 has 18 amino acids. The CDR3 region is CASSEALGETGFDYGYTF. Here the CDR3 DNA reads TGTGCCAGCAGTGAAGCGCTCGGGGAGACAGGGTTCGACTATGGCTACACCTTC.

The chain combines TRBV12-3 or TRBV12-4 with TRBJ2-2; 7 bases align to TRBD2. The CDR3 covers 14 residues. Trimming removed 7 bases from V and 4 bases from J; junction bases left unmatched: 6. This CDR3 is CASTTGGGTGELFF. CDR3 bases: TGTGCCAGCACGACGGGAGGTGGCACCGGGGAGCTGTTTTTT.

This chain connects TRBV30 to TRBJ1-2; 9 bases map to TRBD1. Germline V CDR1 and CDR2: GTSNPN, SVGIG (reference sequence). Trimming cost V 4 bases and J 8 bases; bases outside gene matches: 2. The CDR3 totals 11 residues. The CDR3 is CAWTTGGGYTF. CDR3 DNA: TGTGCCTGGACGACAGGGGGGGGCTACACCTTC.

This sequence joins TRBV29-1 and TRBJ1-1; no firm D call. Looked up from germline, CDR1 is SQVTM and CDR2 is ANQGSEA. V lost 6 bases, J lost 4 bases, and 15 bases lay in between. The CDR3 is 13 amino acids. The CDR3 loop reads CSVYREGPTEAFF. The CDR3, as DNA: TGCAGCGTGTACCGTGAAGGGCCCACTGAAGCTTTCTTT.

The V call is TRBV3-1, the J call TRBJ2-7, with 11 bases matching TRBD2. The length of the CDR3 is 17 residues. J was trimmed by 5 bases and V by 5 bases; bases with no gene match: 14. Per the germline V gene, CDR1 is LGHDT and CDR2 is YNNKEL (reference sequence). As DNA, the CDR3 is TGTGCCAGCAGCGGCGGACTAGCGGGCTCCTTATATGACGAGCAGTACTTC. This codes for CASSGGLAGSLYDEQYF.